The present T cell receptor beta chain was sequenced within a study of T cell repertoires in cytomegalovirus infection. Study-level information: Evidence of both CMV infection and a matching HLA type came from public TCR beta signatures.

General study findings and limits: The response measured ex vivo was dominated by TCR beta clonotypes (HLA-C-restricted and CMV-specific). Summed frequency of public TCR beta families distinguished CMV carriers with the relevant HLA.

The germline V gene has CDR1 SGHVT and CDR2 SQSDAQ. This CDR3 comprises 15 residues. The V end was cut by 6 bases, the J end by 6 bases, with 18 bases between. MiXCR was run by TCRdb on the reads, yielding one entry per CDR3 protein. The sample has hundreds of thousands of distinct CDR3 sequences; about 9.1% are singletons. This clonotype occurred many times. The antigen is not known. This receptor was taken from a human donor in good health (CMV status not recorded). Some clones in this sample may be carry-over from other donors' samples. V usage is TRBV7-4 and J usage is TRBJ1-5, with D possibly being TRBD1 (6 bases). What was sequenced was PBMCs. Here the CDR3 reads CASRIRQVGSQPQHF. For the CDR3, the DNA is TGTGCCAGCAGAATAAGACAGGTGGGGAGTCAGCCCCAGCATTTT.